The 24 T cell receptor beta chains below all came from one sample that was sequenced in a study of beta chain features in type 1 diabetes. Study-level findings and limits: There was a moderate but significant shortening of TCRB CDR3s in all four CD4+ subsets of Type 1 diabetes patients.

Expressed TCRB transcripts got sequenced, as all isolated RNA was reverse transcribed. Libraries were prepared by immunoSEQ multiplex PCR; TCRdb keeps only in-frame clonotypes and omits some of them. The sample yields some 330,000 clones, around an eighth seen once. These receptors' antigens are unknown. The sample taken for sequencing was naive CD4+ T cells from blood. These receptors originate from a woman under 30 with type 1 diabetes.

CDR3 nucleotides: TGTGCCAGCAGCTCGGACACCTGGCAGTATTTT. Its translation is CASSSDTWQYF. The rearrangement uses TRBV9 and TRBJ2-3; tentative D call: TRBD1 (5 bases). The germline CDR1 and CDR2 sequences are SGDLS and YYNGEE. V was pared by 4 bases and J by 11 bases, with 11 bases between. This CDR3 has 11 residues.

This chain links TRBV18 with TRBJ2-5, with a weak D call TRBD2 (5 bases). V was trimmed by 4 bases and J by 5 bases, leaving 5 bases between them. The CDR3 is 11 residues long. From germline, CDR1 is KGHSH and CDR2 LQKENI. CDR3 sequence reads: CASSRRETQYF. For the CDR3, the DNA is TGTGCCAGCTCACGGAGGGAGACCCAGTACTTC.

This clone was counted only a few times. The rearrangement uses TRBV29-1 and TRBJ2-5, with TRBD1 matching 7 bases. The J call is uncertain, as TRBJ2-7 better fits the DNA end. This CDR3 is 11 amino acids long. Germline V gives CDR1 SQVTM, CDR2 ANQGSEA. The CDR3 bases are TGCAGCGTGGGGAGACAGGGCGAGCAGTACTTC. Translated, it gives CSVGRQGEQYF.

This chain uses TRBV7-9 with TRBJ1-2; 7 bases are shared with TRBD1. Germline values: CDR1 SEHNR, CDR2 FQNEAQ (reference sequence). CDR3 length: 12 amino acids. V lost 7 bases, J lost 12 bases, and 11 bases stayed unmatched. The CDR3 loop reads CASTWTGLPDTF. The CDR3 DNA reads TGTGCCAGCACATGGACAGGTCTCCCGGACACCTTC.

This clone showed up just a few times. The V and J genes are TRBV11-2 and TRBJ2-7, with 7 bases matching TRBD2. The CDR3 extends over 16 amino acids. Germline V CDR1 and CDR2: SGHAT, FQNNGV. V gave up 1 base and J gave up 3 bases; unmatched junction bases: 9. The CDR3 sequence: CASSLGERGVHYEQYF. The CDR3 region has the DNA TGTGCCAGCAGCTTAGGGGAGCGGGGTGTTCACTACGAGCAGTACTTC.

This clone was detected only a few times. The chain joins TRBV10-3 to TRBJ2-5, with 9 bases fitting TRBD1. V lost 7 bases and J lost 5; bases outside the gene matches: 5. CDR3 length: 13 amino acids. The germline gives CDR1 ENHRY, CDR2 SYGVKD. This CDR3 is CAITGTGQETQYF. CDR3 DNA: TGTGCCATCACTGGGACAGGGCAGGAGACCCAGTACTTC.

This clone was found a few times. The rearrangement joins TRBV30 to TRBJ2-3; 7 bases fit TRBD2. This CDR3 has 13 amino acids. Germline V lookup: CDR1 GTSNPN, CDR2 SVGIG (reference sequence). J was trimmed by 3 bases and V by 0 bases; bases with no gene match: 0. This CDR3 reads CAWSVGLTDTQYF. The CDR3 DNA follows: TGTGCCTGGAGTGTGGGACTAACAGATACGCAGTATTTT.

The rearrangement uses TRBV4-3 and TRBJ1-1, with D uncertain. The CDR3 sequence is 15 residues long. Trimming removed 1 base from V and 0 bases from J, with 9 bases in between. Germline assignment: CDR1 LGHNA and CDR2 YSLEER. The CDR3 sequence is CASSQVAEMNTEAFF. The DNA of the CDR3 is TGCGCCAGCAGCCAAGTTGCAGAAATGAACACTGAAGCTTTCTTT.

V gene TRBV18 combines with J gene TRBJ2-7; TRBD1 matches at 7 bases. The CDR3 runs 12 residues. V lost 5 bases and J lost 4; bases outside the gene matches: 2. Germline CDR1 and CDR2: KGHSH and LQKENI. The CDR3 loop reads CASSTTGYEQYF. As DNA, the CDR3 is TGTGCCAGCTCAACGACAGGGTACGAGCAGTACTTC.

This clone showed up just a few times. V usage is TRBV7-2 and J usage is TRBJ2-1; possible D gene TRBD1, 5 bases. From germline, CDR1 is SGHTA and CDR2 FQGNSA. There are 16 residues in the CDR3. V lost 1 base to trimming and J lost 6 bases, with 16 bases between them. CDR3 loop: CASSLVGLGPSNEQFF. The CDR3 bases are TGTGCCAGCAGCTTAGTCGGGTTGGGGCCGAGCAATGAGCAGTTCTTC.

The chain uses TRBV29-1 and TRBJ1-4; D ambiguous. This CDR3 is built from 13 residues. V was clipped by 7 bases and J by 0 bases, with 9 bases between them. From germline, CDR1 is SQVTM and CDR2 ANQGSEA. The CDR3 DNA sequence: TGCAGCGCCCTCGGGACAACTAATGAAAAACTGTTTTTT. This codes for CSALGTTNEKLFF.

The rearrangement links TRBV18 to TRBJ2-7; 7 bases map to TRBD1. V was clipped by 3 bases and J by 4 bases; unmatched bases: 9. Germline CDR1 reads KGHSH; CDR2 reads LQKENI. CDR3 length: 15 amino acids. The CDR3 here is CASSPSGTVEYEQYF. The DNA of the CDR3 is TGTGCCAGCTCACCTTCCGGGACAGTAGAGTACGAGCAGTACTTC.

This clone was counted only a few times. This sequence joins TRBV4-3 and TRBJ1-1; D is uncertain. Trimming stripped 1 base from V and 6 bases from J, with 15 bases between. Germline V gives CDR1 LGHNA, CDR2 YSLEER. This CDR3 is 15 amino acids long. The CDR3 sequence: CASSQVRLAVAEAFF. CDR3 coding DNA: TGCGCCAGCAGCCAAGTGAGGCTCGCCGTGGCTGAAGCTTTCTTT.

The V and J genes are TRBV7-3 and TRBJ2-1; 9 bases match TRBD2. V was pared by 5 bases and J by 5 bases, with 7 bases of the junction left unmatched. The CDR3 length is 15 residues. Germline assignment: CDR1 SGHTA and CDR2 FQGTGA. In DNA, the CDR3 is TGTGCCAGCAGCGTATCTAGCGGGGACCACAATGAGCAGTTCTTC. Its protein is CASSVSSGDHNEQFF. Looking up the rest from reference TRBV7-3 and TRBJ2-1 gives the full variable domain: GAGVSQTPSNKVTEKGKYVELRCDPISGHTALYWYRQSLGQGPEFLIYFQGTGAADDSGLPNDRFFAVRPEGSVSTLKIQRTERGDSAVYLCASSVSSGDHNEQFFGPGTRLTVL.

V gene TRBV5-8 combines with J gene TRBJ1-2; D possibly corresponds to TRBD1 (5 bases). CDR1 and CDR2 from the germline V gene are SGHTS and YDEGEE. V lost 4 bases and J 5 bases, leaving 18 bases between the germline ends. The CDR3 has 15 residues. CDR3 amino acids: CASSPGRGHLYGYTF. The DNA for the CDR3 is TGTGCCAGCAGCCCCGGGAGGGGCCATCTGTATGGCTACACCTTC.

This clone was recorded a few times. V usage is TRBV6-4 and J usage is TRBJ2-1; 8 bases are a match to TRBD2. Germline V gene lookup returns CDR1 MRHNA and CDR2 SNTAGT. The CDR3 contains 13 residues. Trimming cost V 6 bases and J 12 bases; bases outside gene matches: 10. The CDR3 protein is CASSGGLGSAQFF. For the CDR3, the DNA is TGTGCCAGCAGCGGGGGACTAGGTTCCGCGCAGTTCTTC.

V and J are TRBV10-3 and TRBJ2-3; the match to TRBD2 covers 9 bases. Germline V gives CDR1 ENHRY, CDR2 SYGVKD. The V and J ends lost 0 bases and 3 bases, in that order; junction bases with no gene match: 10. CDR3 size: 18 residues. CDR3 loop: CAISESLKRGEPTDTQYF. In DNA form, the CDR3 reads TGTGCCATCAGTGAGTCCCTCAAGCGGGGGGAGCCGACAGATACGCAGTATTTT.

J is TRBJ1-5 and V is TRBV7-2; 9 bases fit TRBD1. This CDR3 is built from 15 residues. Germline CDR1 reads SGHTA; CDR2 reads FQGNSA. Unmatched junction bases numbered 8, after V lost 4 bases and J lost 7 bases. CDR3 region: CASSWGQGEGQPQHF. CDR3 sequence (DNA): TGTGCCAGCAGCTGGGGACAGGGAGAAGGCCAGCCCCAGCATTTT.

V gene TRBV6-4 combines with J gene TRBJ2-7, with TRBD2 matching over 7 bases. The germline CDR1 and CDR2 sequences are MRHNA and SNTAGT. The CDR3 runs to 16 residues. The V and J ends lost 6 bases and 1 base, in that order; junction bases with no gene match: 12. The CDR3 DNA is TGTGCCAGCAGGAGGGGAGGGTGGGGTTCTTCCTACGAGCAGTACTTC. This translates into CASRRGGWGSSYEQYF.

In this sample, this clone turned up a few times. The genes are TRBV28 and TRBJ1-2, with 11 positions matching TRBD1. V trimming: 3 bases; J trimming: 6 bases; junction bases outside the gene matches: 6. The CDR3 runs 15 residues. Germline CDR1 reads MDHEN; CDR2 reads SYDVKM. CDR3 protein: CASSFPGTGGDGYTF. As DNA, the CDR3 is TGTGCCAGCAGTTTCCCCGGGACAGGGGGGGATGGCTACACCTTC.

This clone was seen a few times. J is TRBJ2-7 and V is TRBV11-2; TRBD1 matches 9 bases. In germline, CDR1 is SGHAT, CDR2 FQNNGV. This CDR3 has 15 amino acids. Trimming removed 5 bases from V and 5 bases from J; junction bases left unmatched: 10. CDR3 nucleotides: TGTGCCAGCAGCCCAATAGACAGGGGGAGTGACGAGCAGTACTTC. Protein: CASSPIDRGSDEQYF.

The V call is TRBV5-1, the J call TRBJ2-7; weak D call: TRBD1 (6 bases). V lost 4 bases and J lost 2, with 16 bases in between. Germline V gene data show CDR1 as SGHRS and CDR2 as YFSETQ. This CDR3 contains 15 residues. CDR3 loop: CASSLKAGTTYEQYF. CDR3 coding DNA: TGCGCCAGCAGCCTCAAAGCCGGGACAACCTACGAGCAGTACTTC.

There are a few counts of this clone. The V gene is TRBV6-5, the J gene TRBJ2-1; tentatively, D is TRBD2 (6 bases). This CDR3 contains 12 residues. Looked up from germline, CDR1 is MNHEY and CDR2 is SVGAGI. Trimming took 1 base from V and 9 from J, leaving 7 bases between them. CDR3 DNA: TGTGCCAGCAGTTACTTCGGGGGTGAGCAGTTCTTC. Translation: CASSYFGGEQFF.

This clone was found a few times. In DNA, the CDR3 is TGCGCCAGCAGCCAAGAATTATCGGGACAGCCTTACCAAGAGACCCAGTACTTC. This translates into CASSQELSGQPYQETQYF. The rearrangement joins TRBV4-3 to TRBJ2-5, with 7 bases that match TRBD1. J was trimmed by 0 bases and V by 0 bases; bases with no gene match: 10. Per germline, CDR1 LGHNA and CDR2 YSLEER. The CDR3 runs to 18 residues.